One and the same sample provided the 29 T cell receptor beta chains below, sequenced in a study of CD8 T cells in Susac syndrome. Reverse transcription of roughly 0.45 to 1 ug RNA was performed with random hexamers. TCRdb itself ran the immunoSEQ multiplex PCR reads through MiXCR, one entry per CDR3 protein. Of under 95,000 distinct CDR3 sequences in the sample, 95% were seen once. The sample taken for sequencing was CD8+ T cells from PBMCs. The receptors were sampled from a human donor with Susac syndrome.

The V call is TRBV9, the J call TRBJ1-1; the D gene is possibly TRBD1 (6 bases). The CDR3 consists of 18 residues. Germline V CDR1 and CDR2: SGDLS, YYNGEE. Trimming took 0 bases from V and 0 from J, leaving 18 bases between them. This CDR3 reads CASSVAGTGTMMNTEAFF. CDR3 DNA: TGTGCCAGCAGCGTAGCGGGAACCGGGACAATGATGAACACTGAAGCTTTCTTT.

CDR3 DNA sequence: TGTGCTAGCGGGATAAGATACAATGAGCAGTTCTTC. Its translation is CASGIRYNEQFF. The chain carries TRBV28 and TRBJ2-1, with 8 bases that match TRBD2. The CDR3 spans 12 residues. CDR1 is MDHEN, CDR2 SYDVKM, per germline.

This clonotype was observed a handful of times. The chain has TRBV4-2 and TRBJ2-1; a weak D match, TRBD1 (6 bases). The CDR3 contains 13 residues. The germline gives CDR1 LGHNA, CDR2 YNFKEQ. Trimming left V 6 bases short and J 0 bases short, with 6 bases between. In DNA, the CDR3 is TGTGCCAGCAGGGACAGCTCCTACAATGAGCAGTTCTTC. Protein: CASRDSSYNEQFF.

In its sample, this clonotype was seen once. The gene calls are TRBV19 and TRBJ2-1; no reliable D call. Trimming removed 1 base at V and 0 bases at J, with 10 bases between. The CDR3 contains 16 residues. Germline V gene sequence: CDR1 LNHDA, CDR2 SQIVND (reference sequence). CDR3 sequence reads: CASSIGSQSSYNEQFF. The CDR3 DNA reads TGTGCCAGTAGTATAGGCTCGCAATCCTCCTACAATGAGCAGTTCTTC.

The chain links TRBV3-1 to TRBJ2-1, with TRBD2 matching over 8 bases. The V segment lost 0 bases and the J segment 2 bases; nucleotides outside the gene matches: 9. Germline CDR1 is LGHDT and CDR2 is YNNKEL (reference sequence). CDR3 length: 18 residues. The CDR3 protein is CASSQERGQGLAYNEQFF. In nucleotides, the CDR3 is TGTGCCAGCAGCCAAGAGAGGGGCCAGGGACTAGCCTACAATGAGCAGTTCTTC.

The rearrangement links TRBV30 to TRBJ2-7; no firm D call. Germline CDR1 is GTSNPN and CDR2 is SVGIG (reference sequence). This CDR3 is 13 amino acids long. V lost 1 base and J lost 0, with 7 bases in between. CDR3 sequence: CAWSARSSYEQYF. In DNA, the CDR3 is TGTGCCTGGAGTGCGCGGAGCTCCTACGAGCAGTACTTC.

Comment on this clonotype: At one of its ends the junction is not consistent with the germline gene, which may arise from a read error. CDR3 residues: CSVEGQERSYYGYTF. The DNA of the CDR3 is TGCAGCGTCGAAGGACAGGAGCGCTCCTACTATGGCTACACCTTC. The J gene is TRBJ1-2, the V gene TRBV29-1; the match to TRBD1 covers 7 bases. The CDR3 totals 15 residues. CDR1 and CDR2 (germline): SQVTM, ANQGSEA.

The rearrangement joins TRBV6-6 to TRBJ2-5, with D possibly called TRBD1 or TRBD2 (5 bases each). Trimming pared 2 bases from V and 5 bases from J, leaving 6 bases between. The length of the CDR3 is 12 residues. Per the germline V gene, CDR1 is MNHNY and CDR2 is SVGAGI (reference sequence). The CDR3 loop reads CASSYEGETQYF. As DNA, the CDR3 is TGTGCCAGCAGTTACGAGGGGGAGACCCAGTACTTC.

The chain combines TRBV4-1 with TRBJ2-5; 12 positions match TRBD2. J gave up 7 bases and V 0 bases, and 12 bases lay outside the gene matches. There are 18 residues in the CDR3. The germline V gene has CDR1 MGHRA and CDR2 YSYEKL. CDR3: CASSQEPGTSGSFGTQYF. The CDR3 DNA is TGCGCCAGCAGCCAAGAGCCCGGGACTAGCGGGTCGTTTGGGACCCAGTACTTC.

The chain employs TRBV20-1 and TRBJ1-2; TRBD1 might be the D (5 bases). V was pared by 5 bases and J by 4 bases, with 11 bases between. The CDR3 sequence is 12 residues long. In germline, CDR1 is DFQATT, CDR2 SNEGSKA (reference sequence). The CDR3 nucleotides read TGCAGTGCTCCCGACAGTTTCTATGGCTACACCTTC. Protein sequence: CSAPDSFYGYTF.

This clonotype is medium-sized (0.01 to 0.1%) within its sample. The V gene is TRBV6-1, the J gene TRBJ2-5; D is uncertain. The germline V and J ends were trimmed by 3 bases and 4 bases, with 3 bases remaining between them. Germline CDR1 is MNHNS and CDR2 is SASEGT. This CDR3 has 11 residues. CDR3 loop: CASSDAETQYF. As DNA, the CDR3 is TGTGCCAGCAGTGACGCAGAGACCCAGTACTTC.

In this sample, this clonotype turned up once. The chain joins TRBV7-9 to TRBJ1-5; 10 positions agree with TRBD1. The CDR3 spans 16 residues. Per the germline V gene, CDR1 is SEHNR and CDR2 is FQNEAQ (reference sequence). The V gene end was trimmed by 2 bases and the J gene end by 4 bases; junction bases not matched to a gene: 5. CDR3 sequence: CASSLSGTGDNQPQHF. CDR3 in DNA: TGTGCCAGCAGCTTATCGGGGACAGGGGATAATCAGCCCCAGCATTTT. The entire variable domain, with the rest obtained from reference TRBV7-9 and TRBJ1-5, is as follows: DTGVSQNPRHKITKRGQNVTFRCDPISEHNRLYWYRQTLGQGPEFLTYFQNEAQLEKSRLLSDRFSAERPKGSFSTLEIQRTEQGDSAMYLCASSLSGTGDNQPQHFGDGTRLSIL.

The gene calls are TRBV7-9 and TRBJ2-5; no reliable D call. This CDR3 is 12 amino acids long. Trimming shortened V by 9 bases and J by 1 base, and 9 bases separated the two germline ends. In germline, CDR1 is SEHNR, CDR2 FQNEAQ (reference sequence). The CDR3 DNA sequence: TGTGCCAGTGGATGGAGCCAAGAGACCCAGTACTTC. It yields the protein CASGWSQETQYF.

V gene TRBV7-6 combines with J gene TRBJ2-7; D is uncertain. The CDR3 extends over 13 amino acids. Germline CDR1 and CDR2: SGHVS and FNYEAQ. Trimming shortened V by 3 bases and J by 2 bases, and 8 bases separated the two germline ends. Here the CDR3 DNA reads TGTGCCAGCAGCTTCTCGAGCGCCTACGAGCAGTACTTC. Translating it yields CASSFSSAYEQYF.

This clonotype appeared a single time. As DNA, the CDR3 is TGTGCCAGCAGCCCCGAAGGCGGTACCTCCTACGAGCAGTACTTC. This encodes CASSPEGGTSYEQYF. This rearrangement joins TRBV7-2 to TRBJ2-7; no clear D. CDR3 length: 15 residues. The germline V gene has CDR1 SGHTA and CDR2 FQGNSA. The V end was cut by 5 bases, the J end by 0 bases, with 14 bases between.

This clonotype showed up just once. The genes are TRBV28 and TRBJ2-7; 8 positions match TRBD1. J lost 2 bases, V lost 7 bases, and 7 bases had no gene match. Germline values: CDR1 MDHEN, CDR2 SYDVKM. The CDR3 is made up of 14 amino acids. The CDR3 bases are TGTGCCAGCACCTCGGACAGGGCCCCCTACGAGCAGTACTTC. As protein: CASTSDRAPYEQYF. Full variable domain (remainder filled in from reference TRBV28 and TRBJ2-7): DVKVTQSSRYLVKRTGEKVFLECVQDMDHENMFWYRQDPGLGLRLIYFSYDVKMKEKGDIPEGYSVSREKKERFSLILESASTNQTSMYLCASTSDRAPYEQYFGPGTRLTVT.

The chain uses TRBV5-4 and TRBJ1-1; the D is unclear. V was pared by 6 bases and J by 5 bases, with 14 bases between. Germline V CDR1 and CDR2: SGHNT, YYREEE (reference sequence). The CDR3 loop spans 13 amino acids. In DNA form, the CDR3 reads TGTGCCAGCACCTGGGGTCGGGGTACTGAAGCTTTCTTT. Translation: CASTWGRGTEAFF.

This clonotype was seen a handful of times. The rearrangement uses TRBV11-2 and TRBJ2-7; D is uncertain. Deletions cut 4 bases from V and 7 bases from J, with 11 bases between. Germline V gene lookup returns CDR1 SGHAT and CDR2 FQNNGV. This CDR3 is built from 12 residues. CDR3 sequence (DNA): TGTGCCAGCAGCTCCAGCCATGCAGAGCAGTACTTC. It encodes CASSSSHAEQYF. The whole variable domain, filled in from reference TRBV11-2 and TRBJ2-7, reads EAGVAQSPRYKIIEKRQSVAFWCNPISGHATLYWYQQILGQGPKLLIQFQNNGVVDDSQLPKDRFSAERLKGVDSTLKIQPAKLEDSAVYLCASSSSHAEQYFGPGTRLTVT.

This rearrangement joins TRBV28 to TRBJ1-5; 10 bases fit TRBD1. This CDR3 has 15 residues. Per the germline V gene, CDR1 is MDHEN and CDR2 is SYDVKM. J gave up 6 bases and V 7 bases, and 9 bases lay outside the gene matches. CDR3 sequence (DNA): TGTGCCAGCACTCCGGGACAGGGGAGGTTTCAGCCCCAGCATTTT. Protein: CASTPGQGRFQPQHF.

The J gene is TRBJ2-1, the V gene TRBV29-1; TRBD2 matches at 7 bases. The CDR3 length is 11 residues. The germline gives CDR1 SQVTM, CDR2 ANQGSEA. Losses at the gene ends were 7 bases for V and 8 bases for J; bases not matched to a gene: 5. For the CDR3, the DNA is TGCAGCGGGAGAGCGGGGTATGAGCAGTTCTTC. It yields the protein CSGRAGYEQFF.

In this sample, this clonotype turned up once. V gene TRBV5-6 combines with J gene TRBJ2-1; unclear D gene. The CDR3 has 14 residues. Germline CDR1 and CDR2: SGHDT and YYEEEE. V lost 2 bases and J 2 bases, leaving 8 bases between the germline ends. The CDR3 loop is CASSFGSTYNEQFF. CDR3 nucleotide sequence: TGTGCCAGCAGCTTCGGGTCAACCTACAATGAGCAGTTCTTC.

The J gene is TRBJ1-2, the V gene TRBV28; D possibly corresponds to TRBD1 (6 bases). The V end lost 5 bases, the J end lost 4 bases, and 14 bases lay between the germline ends. Germline values: CDR1 MDHEN, CDR2 SYDVKM. The CDR3 spans 14 residues. Written as DNA, the CDR3 is TGTGCCAGCAGTCTCGAGACAGGCCGCTATGGCTACACCTTC. Translating it yields CASSLETGRYGYTF.

The chain combines TRBV14 with TRBJ1-2, with unresolved D. The germline V gene has CDR1 SGHDN and CDR2 FVKESK. V lost 1 base, J lost 4 bases, and 7 bases lay in between. The CDR3 sequence is 13 residues long. CDR3 sequence: CASSQVLSYGYTF. The CDR3 DNA is TGTGCCAGCAGCCAAGTTCTGAGCTATGGCTACACCTTC.

The gene calls are TRBV20-1 and TRBJ2-7; no definite D call. The length of the CDR3 is 12 residues. Trimming removed 1 base from V and 0 bases from J, with 4 bases in between. Germline values: CDR1 DFQATT, CDR2 SNEGSKA (reference sequence). CDR3 loop: CSARASSYEQYF. The CDR3 nucleotides read TGCAGTGCTAGAGCCTCCTCCTACGAGCAGTACTTC.

The V and J genes are TRBV7-6 and TRBJ2-7, with D perhaps being TRBD1 or TRBD2 (5 bases each). The germline gives CDR1 SGHVS, CDR2 FNYEAQ. CDR3 length equals 15 residues. The germline V and J ends were trimmed by 5 bases and 4 bases, with 18 bases remaining between them. CDR3 protein: CASSPASGTLYEQYF. CDR3 bases: TGTGCCAGCAGCCCCGCCTCAGGGACCCTTTACGAGCAGTACTTC.

This clonotype was detected only once. The chain carries TRBV19 and TRBJ1-5, with D perhaps TRBD1 (6 bases). V dropped 5 bases and J dropped 7 bases, with 15 bases sitting between them. CDR3 length equals 14 residues. Germline V gene data show CDR1 as LNHDA and CDR2 as SQIVND (reference sequence). The CDR3 sequence is CASSVWGPWQPQHF. In DNA form, the CDR3 reads TGTGCCAGTAGTGTGTGGGGGCCCTGGCAGCCCCAGCATTTT.

The chain employs TRBV4-3 and TRBJ2-5; perhaps TRBD2 as D (7 bases). This CDR3 has 15 amino acids. Trimming took off 4 bases at V and 8 bases at J, with 20 bases between the two ends. Germline values: CDR1 LGHNA, CDR2 YSLEER. CDR3 in DNA: TGCGCCAGCAGCCCCACCGGGGGGCCCAGGGAAACCCAGTACTTC. Encoded protein: CASSPTGGPRETQYF.

The chain uses TRBV12-3 or TRBV12-4 and TRBJ2-1; 8 bases are shared with TRBD2. The CDR3 totals 12 residues. The V and J ends lost 2 bases and 12 bases, in that order; junction bases with no gene match: 3. In nucleotides, the CDR3 is TGTGCCAGCAGTTTAAAGGCGGGAGGGCAGTTCTTC. Amino acid sequence: CASSLKAGGQFF.

This chain uses TRBV9 with TRBJ2-1; D is possibly TRBD2 (6 bases). CDR1 SGDLS and CDR2 YYNGEE come from the germline V gene. The CDR3 loop spans 17 amino acids. V dropped 0 bases and J dropped 0 bases, with 13 bases sitting between them. The CDR3 region is CASSVAGRDISYNEQFF. In DNA form, the CDR3 reads TGTGCCAGCAGCGTAGCGGGGCGGGATATCTCCTACAATGAGCAGTTCTTC.